This T cell receptor beta chain originates from a study of immune reconstitution after stem cell transplant in scleroderma. In this sample, this clonotype is medium-sized. The CDR3 contains 14 residues. V dropped 6 bases and J dropped 7 bases, with 16 bases sitting between them. CDR1 and CDR2 (germline): SEHNR, FQNEAQ (reference sequence). TCRdb processed the RT-PCR reads anew with MiXCR; each CDR3 protein has one entry. In the table there are 4,500 to 7,000 distinct CDR3 sequences, under 8.5% of which are singletons. The clonotype comes from a male donor with systemic sclerosis. Sample acquisition took place before or after autologous hematopoietic stem cell transplantation (not recorded which). The chain employs TRBV7-9 and TRBJ2-4, with no clear D. The CDR3 reads CASSPLSVDNIQYF. CDR3 DNA: TGTGCCAGCAGTCCTCTTTCCGTTGACAACATTCAGTACTTC.